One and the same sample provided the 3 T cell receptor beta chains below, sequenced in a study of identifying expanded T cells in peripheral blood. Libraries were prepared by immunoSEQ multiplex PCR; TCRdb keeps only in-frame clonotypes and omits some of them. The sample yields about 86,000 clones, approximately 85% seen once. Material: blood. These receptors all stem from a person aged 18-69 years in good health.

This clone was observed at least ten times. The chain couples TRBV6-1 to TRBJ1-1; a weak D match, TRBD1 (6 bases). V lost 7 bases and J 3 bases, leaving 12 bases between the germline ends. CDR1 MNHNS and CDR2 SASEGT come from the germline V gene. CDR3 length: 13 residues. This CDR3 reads CASITQGYTEAFF. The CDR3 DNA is TGTGCCAGCATCACACAGGGTTACACTGAAGCTTTCTTT.

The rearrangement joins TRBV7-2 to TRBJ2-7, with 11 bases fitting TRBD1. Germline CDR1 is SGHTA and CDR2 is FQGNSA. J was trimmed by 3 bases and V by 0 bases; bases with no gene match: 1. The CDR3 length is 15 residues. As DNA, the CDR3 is TGTGCCAGCAGCTTAGCCGGGACAGGGGGCTACGAGCAGTACTTC. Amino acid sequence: CASSLAGTGGYEQYF.

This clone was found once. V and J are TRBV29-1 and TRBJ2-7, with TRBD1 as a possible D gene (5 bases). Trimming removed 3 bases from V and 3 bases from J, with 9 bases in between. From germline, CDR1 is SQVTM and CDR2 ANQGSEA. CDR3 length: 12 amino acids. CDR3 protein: CSVEVQGYEQYF. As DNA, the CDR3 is TGCAGCGTTGAGGTGCAGGGCTACGAGCAGTACTTC.